This T cell receptor (beta chain) stems from a study of T-cell memory formation after mild COVID-19. V shed 2 bases, J shed 7 bases, and the junction held 5 bases outside the gene matches. CDR1 is LNHNV and CDR2 is YYDKDF in the germline V gene (reference sequence). The CDR3 contains 16 residues. General study results and limits: Pre-infection memory showed some responding clones, and this suggested that cross-reactive memory joined. Balance between CD4 and CD8 was seen in clones contracting day 15 to 85, and a CD4+ lean was seen in later expanders.

One entry per CDR3 protein results from TCRdb running MiXCR on the 5' RACE reads. The sample includes roughly 510,000 distinct CDR3 sequences, around 16% of them seen just once. This clonotype was seen only a few times. No antigen is known for it. The receptor comes from an adult woman who had mild COVID-19 (a few samples of this study predate the infection). Cell type and time point are not known. The chain links TRBV15 to TRBJ2-2, with 12 bases aligning to TRBD1. Sequenced input: PBMCs or a T cell subset sorted from them (not recorded which). The CDR3 loop reads CATSRPGQGANGELFF. CDR3 in DNA: TGTGCCACCAGCAGACCGGGACAGGGGGCGAACGGGGAGCTGTTTTTT.